This T cell receptor (beta chain) is drawn from a study of T-cell memory formation after mild COVID-19. Only a few counts were recorded for this clonotype. TCRdb processed the 5' RACE reads anew with MiXCR; each CDR3 protein has one entry. Here the sample spans around 530,000 distinct CDR3 sequences, roughly 20% being singletons. Per the germline V gene, CDR1 is SGHKS and CDR2 is YYEKEE (reference sequence). V lost 4 bases and J lost 2, with 5 bases in between. The CDR3 totals 12 residues. The material sequenced was PBMCs or a T cell subset sorted from them (not recorded which). The rearrangement links TRBV5-5 to TRBJ2-3; no reliable D call. The sequence came from an adult woman who had mild COVID-19 (a few samples of this study predate the infection). Cell type and time point are not known. CDR3 in amino acids: CASSDATDTQYF. The CDR3 nucleotides are TGTGCCAGCAGCGATGCCACAGATACGCAGTATTTT.